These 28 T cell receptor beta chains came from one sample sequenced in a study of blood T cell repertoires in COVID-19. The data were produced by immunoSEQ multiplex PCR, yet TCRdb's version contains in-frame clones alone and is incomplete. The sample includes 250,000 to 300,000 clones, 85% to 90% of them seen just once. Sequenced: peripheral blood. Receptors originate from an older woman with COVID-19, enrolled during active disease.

The CDR3, as DNA: TGTGCCAGCAGGGGGGGAAGCGGGAGGGCCGGAAGAGATACGCAGTATTTT. Protein: CASRGGSGRAGRDTQYF. This chain uses TRBV28 with TRBJ2-3; TRBD2 matches 10 bases. The V and J ends lost 6 bases and 5 bases, in that order; junction bases with no gene match: 14. The CDR3 extends over 17 amino acids. The V gene's germline CDR1 is MDHEN and CDR2 SYDVKM. Looking up the rest from reference TRBV28 and TRBJ2-3 gives the full variable domain: DVKVTQSSRYLVKRTGEKVFLECVQDMDHENMFWYRQDPGLGLRLIYFSYDVKMKEKGDIPEGYSVSREKKERFSLILESASTNQTSMYLCASRGGSGRAGRDTQYFGPGTRLTVL.

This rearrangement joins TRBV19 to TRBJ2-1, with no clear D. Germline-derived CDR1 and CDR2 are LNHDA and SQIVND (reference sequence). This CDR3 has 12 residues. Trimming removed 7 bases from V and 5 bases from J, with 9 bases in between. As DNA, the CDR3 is TGTGCCAGTAACAACTATGACAATGAGCAGTTCTTC. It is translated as CASNNYDNEQFF.

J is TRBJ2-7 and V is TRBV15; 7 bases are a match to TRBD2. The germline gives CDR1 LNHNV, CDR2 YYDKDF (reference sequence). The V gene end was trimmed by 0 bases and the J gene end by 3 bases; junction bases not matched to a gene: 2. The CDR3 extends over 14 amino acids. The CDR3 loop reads CATSREREFYEQYF. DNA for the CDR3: TGTGCCACCAGCAGAGAGCGGGAGTTCTACGAGCAGTACTTC.

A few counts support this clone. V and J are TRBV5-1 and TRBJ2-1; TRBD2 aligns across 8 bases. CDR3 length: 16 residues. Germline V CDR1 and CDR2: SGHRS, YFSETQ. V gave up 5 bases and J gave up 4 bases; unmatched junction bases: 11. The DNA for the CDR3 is TGCGCCAGCAGATCGGGGGCAGCGGGAGCGTACAATGAGCAGTTCTTC. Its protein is CASRSGAAGAYNEQFF.

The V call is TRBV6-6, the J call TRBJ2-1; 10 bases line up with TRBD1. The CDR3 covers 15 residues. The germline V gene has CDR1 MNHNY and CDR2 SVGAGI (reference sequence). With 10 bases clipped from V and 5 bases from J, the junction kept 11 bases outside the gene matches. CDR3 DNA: TGTGCCACCGACTCGTGGGGGACAGGGGACAATGAGCAGTTCTTC. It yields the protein CATDSWGTGDNEQFF.

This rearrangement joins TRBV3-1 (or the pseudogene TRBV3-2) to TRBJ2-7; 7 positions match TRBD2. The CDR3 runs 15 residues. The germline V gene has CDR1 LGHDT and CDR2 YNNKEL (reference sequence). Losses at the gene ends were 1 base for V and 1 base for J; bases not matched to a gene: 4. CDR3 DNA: TGTGCCAGCAGCCAAGGGGGACTACCGTCCTACGAGCAGTACTTC. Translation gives CASSQGGLPSYEQYF.

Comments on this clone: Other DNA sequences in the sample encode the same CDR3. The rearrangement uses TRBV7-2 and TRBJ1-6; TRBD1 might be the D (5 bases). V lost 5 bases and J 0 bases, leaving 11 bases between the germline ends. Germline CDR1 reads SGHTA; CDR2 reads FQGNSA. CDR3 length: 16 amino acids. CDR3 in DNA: TGTGCCAGCAGCCCCGACAGCAGCTCCTATAATTCACCCCTCCACTTT. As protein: CASSPDSSSYNSPLHF.

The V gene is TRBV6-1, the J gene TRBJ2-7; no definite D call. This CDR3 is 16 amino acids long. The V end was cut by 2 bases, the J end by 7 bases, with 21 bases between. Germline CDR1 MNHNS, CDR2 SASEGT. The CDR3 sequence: CASSEIFLARVGEQYF. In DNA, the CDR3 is TGTGCCAGCAGTGAAATTTTTTTAGCCCGGGTTGGGGAGCAGTACTTC.

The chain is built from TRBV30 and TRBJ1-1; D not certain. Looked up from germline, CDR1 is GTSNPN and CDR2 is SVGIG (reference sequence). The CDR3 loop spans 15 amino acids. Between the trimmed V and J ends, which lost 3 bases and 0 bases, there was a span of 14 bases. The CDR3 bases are TGTGCCTGGAGGGGTAGGAGGCTACTGAACACTGAAGCTTTCTTT. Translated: CAWRGRRLLNTEAFF.

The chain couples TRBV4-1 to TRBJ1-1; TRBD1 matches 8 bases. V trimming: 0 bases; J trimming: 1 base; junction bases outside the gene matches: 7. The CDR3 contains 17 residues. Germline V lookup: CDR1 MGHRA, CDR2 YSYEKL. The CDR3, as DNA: TGCGCCAGCAGCCAAGAGAGGCAGGGGGCTTGGAACACTGAAGCTTTCTTT. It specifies CASSQERQGAWNTEAFF.

The CDR3 region is CASSGTGTGSETQYF. The CDR3 DNA follows: TGTGCCAGCAGCGGAACCGGGACAGGGAGCGAGACCCAGTACTTC. This chain uses TRBV7-3 with TRBJ2-5, with TRBD1 matching 9 bases. The CDR3 has 15 residues. J lost 5 bases, V lost 5 bases, and 9 bases had no gene match. Germline V gene sequence: CDR1 SGHTA, CDR2 FQGTGA.

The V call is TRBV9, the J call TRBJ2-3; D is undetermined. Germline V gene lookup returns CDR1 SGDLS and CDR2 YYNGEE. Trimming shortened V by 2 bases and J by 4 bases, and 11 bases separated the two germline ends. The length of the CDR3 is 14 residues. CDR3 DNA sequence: TGTGCCAGCAGCGTCCTCTACCGGTCAGATACGCAGTATTTT. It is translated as CASSVLYRSDTQYF.

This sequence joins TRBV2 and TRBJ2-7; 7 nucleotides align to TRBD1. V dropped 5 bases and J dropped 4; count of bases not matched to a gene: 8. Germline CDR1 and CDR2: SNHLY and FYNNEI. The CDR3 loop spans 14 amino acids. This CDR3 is CASSSTGHSYEQYF. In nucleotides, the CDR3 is TGTGCCAGCAGTTCGACAGGGCATTCGTACGAGCAGTACTTC.

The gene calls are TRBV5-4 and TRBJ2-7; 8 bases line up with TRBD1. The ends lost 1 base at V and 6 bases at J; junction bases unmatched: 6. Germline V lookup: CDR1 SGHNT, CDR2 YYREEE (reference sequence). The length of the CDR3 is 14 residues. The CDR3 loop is CASSLFQGAGEQYF. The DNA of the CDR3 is TGTGCCAGCAGCTTGTTCCAGGGGGCCGGCGAGCAGTACTTC.

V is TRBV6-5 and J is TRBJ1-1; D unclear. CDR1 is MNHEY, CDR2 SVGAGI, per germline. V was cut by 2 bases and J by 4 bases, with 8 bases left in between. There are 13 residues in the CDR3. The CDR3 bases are TGTGCCAGCAGTTACACTAGAGGCACTGAAGCTTTCTTT. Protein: CASSYTRGTEAFF.

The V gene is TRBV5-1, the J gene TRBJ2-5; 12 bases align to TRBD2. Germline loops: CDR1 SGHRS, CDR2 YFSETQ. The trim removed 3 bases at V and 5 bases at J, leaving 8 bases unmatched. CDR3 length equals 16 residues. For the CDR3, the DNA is TGCGCCAGCAGCTCCTCTAGCGGGAGGGCCCGGGAGACCCAGTACTTC. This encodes CASSSSSGRARETQYF.

The CDR3 loop reads CASSTRTSTTSTDTQYF. DNA of the CDR3: TGTGCCAGCAGCACCCGGACTAGCACTACTAGCACAGATACGCAGTATTTT. The V and J genes are TRBV21-1 and TRBJ2-3; TRBD2, as called in the table, went unchecked against the DNA. TRBV21-1 constitutes a pseudogene. The CDR3 length is 17 residues.

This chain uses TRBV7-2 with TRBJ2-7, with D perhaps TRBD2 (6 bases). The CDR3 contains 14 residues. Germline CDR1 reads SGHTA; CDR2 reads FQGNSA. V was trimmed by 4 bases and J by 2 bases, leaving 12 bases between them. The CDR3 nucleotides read TGTGCCAGCAGCTCGGGCGGGGAGCCCTACGAGCAGTACTTC. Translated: CASSSGGEPYEQYF.

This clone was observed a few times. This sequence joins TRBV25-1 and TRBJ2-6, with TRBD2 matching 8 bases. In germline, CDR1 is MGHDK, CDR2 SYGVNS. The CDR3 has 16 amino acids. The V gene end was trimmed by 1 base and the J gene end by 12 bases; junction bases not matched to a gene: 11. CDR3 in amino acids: CASSESGGPGVSVLTF. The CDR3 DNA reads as TGTGCCAGCAGTGAATCGGGGGGGCCAGGAGTAAGCGTCCTGACTTTC.

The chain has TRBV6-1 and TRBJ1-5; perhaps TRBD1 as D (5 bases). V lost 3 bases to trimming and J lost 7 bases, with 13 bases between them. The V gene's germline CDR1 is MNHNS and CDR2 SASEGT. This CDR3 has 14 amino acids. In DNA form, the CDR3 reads TGTGCCAGCAGTGAGGGGCAAGCCACCCAGCCCCAGCATTTT. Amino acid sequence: CASSEGQATQPQHF.

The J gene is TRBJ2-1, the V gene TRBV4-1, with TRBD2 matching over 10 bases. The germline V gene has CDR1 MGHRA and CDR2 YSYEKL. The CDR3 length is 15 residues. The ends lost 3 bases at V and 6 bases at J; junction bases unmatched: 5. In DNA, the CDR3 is TGCGCCAGCAGCCATCTAGCGGGAGAGGGCAATGAGCAGTTCTTC. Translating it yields CASSHLAGEGNEQFF.

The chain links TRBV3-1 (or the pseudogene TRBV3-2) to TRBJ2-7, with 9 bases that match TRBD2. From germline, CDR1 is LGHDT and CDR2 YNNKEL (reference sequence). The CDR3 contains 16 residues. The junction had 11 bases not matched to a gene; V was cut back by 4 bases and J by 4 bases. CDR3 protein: CASSRSAGGGLYEQYF. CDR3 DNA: TGTGCCAGCAGCCGCTCAGCGGGAGGAGGCCTTTACGAGCAGTACTTC.

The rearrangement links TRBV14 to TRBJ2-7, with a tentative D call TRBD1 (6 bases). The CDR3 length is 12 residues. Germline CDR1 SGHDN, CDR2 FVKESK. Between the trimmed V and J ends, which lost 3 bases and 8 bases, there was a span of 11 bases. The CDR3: CASSQPGQKQYF. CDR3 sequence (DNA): TGTGCCAGCAGCCAGCCAGGACAGAAGCAGTACTTC.

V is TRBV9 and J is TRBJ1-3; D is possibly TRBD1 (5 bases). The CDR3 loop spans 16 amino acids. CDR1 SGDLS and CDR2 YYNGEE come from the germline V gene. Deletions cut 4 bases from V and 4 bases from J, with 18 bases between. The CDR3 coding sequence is TGTGCCAGCAGCCCCCAGACCGGGACTATCGGAAACACCATATATTTT. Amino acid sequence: CASSPQTGTIGNTIYF.

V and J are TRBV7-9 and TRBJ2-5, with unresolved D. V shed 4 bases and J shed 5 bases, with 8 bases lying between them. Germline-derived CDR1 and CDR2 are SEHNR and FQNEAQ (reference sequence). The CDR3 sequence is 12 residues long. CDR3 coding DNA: TGTGCCAGCAGCTCAGGCCGGGAGACCCAGTACTTC. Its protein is CASSSGRETQYF.

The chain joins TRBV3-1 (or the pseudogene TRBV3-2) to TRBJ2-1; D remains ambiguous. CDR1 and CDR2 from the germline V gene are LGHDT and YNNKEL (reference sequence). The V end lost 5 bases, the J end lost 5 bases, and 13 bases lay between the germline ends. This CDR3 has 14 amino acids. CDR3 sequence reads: CASSTTRNNNEQFF. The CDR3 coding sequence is TGTGCCAGCAGCACCACCAGAAACAACAATGAGCAGTTCTTC.

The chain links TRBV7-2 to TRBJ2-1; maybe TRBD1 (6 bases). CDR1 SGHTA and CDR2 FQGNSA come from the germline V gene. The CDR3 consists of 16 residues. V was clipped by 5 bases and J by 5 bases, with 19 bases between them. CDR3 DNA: TGTGCCAGCAGCCCGTACCCTTCAGGGGTGCACAATGAGCAGTTCTTC. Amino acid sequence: CASSPYPSGVHNEQFF.

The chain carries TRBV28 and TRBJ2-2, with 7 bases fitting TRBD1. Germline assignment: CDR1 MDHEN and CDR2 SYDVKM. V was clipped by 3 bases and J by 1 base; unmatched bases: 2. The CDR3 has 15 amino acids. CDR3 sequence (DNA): TGTGCCAGCAGTTTCACAGGGGAGAACACCGGGGAGCTGTTTTTT. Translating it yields CASSFTGENTGELFF.